Below are 9 T cell receptor beta chains sequenced from a single sample in a study of T cells of healthy individuals. One entry per CDR3 protein results from TCRdb running MiXCR on the 5' RACE reads. The data contain tens of thousands of distinct CDR3 sequences, roughly 15% of them seen just once; the ten biggest clones take up approximately 4.8%. These receptors were collected from a human donor in good health.

V is TRBV7-3 and J is TRBJ2-6, with D tentatively TRBD2 (5 bases). The V end was cut by 2 bases, the J end by 1 base, with 6 bases between. The CDR3 length is 15 residues. The germline CDR1 and CDR2 sequences are SGHTA and FQGTGA. The CDR3 DNA reads TGTGCCAGCAGCTTAGACTATTCTGGGGCCAACGTCCTGACTTTC. Amino acids: CASSLDYSGANVLTF.

At least ten counts were recorded for this clonotype. This chain links TRBV25-1 with TRBJ1-1; TRBD1 matches 8 bases. V lost 7 bases to trimming and J lost 4 bases; unmatched junction nucleotides: 5. The CDR3 has 13 residues. The V gene's germline CDR1 is MGHDK and CDR2 SYGVNS. Here the CDR3 reads CASMQGARTEAFF. CDR3 DNA sequence: TGTGCCAGCATGCAGGGGGCTCGCACTGAAGCTTTCTTT.

This clonotype was detected ten times or more. The chain combines TRBV4-2 with TRBJ2-5, with 8 bases that match TRBD2. This CDR3 has 16 amino acids. Germline V gives CDR1 LGHNA, CDR2 YNFKEQ. V lost 0 bases and J lost 5; bases outside the gene matches: 8. The CDR3 region has the DNA TGTGCCAGCAGCCAAGATCGGGGGGGCGGGCAGGAGACCCAGTACTTC. Translation gives CASSQDRGGGQETQYF.

The chain couples TRBV28 to TRBJ2-6; D is uncertain. V was clipped by 6 bases and J by 2 bases, with 8 bases between them. The CDR3 is 14 residues long. Germline loops: CDR1 MDHEN, CDR2 SYDVKM. In DNA form, the CDR3 reads TGTGCCAGCAGAAAAGACGCTGGGGCCAACGTCCTGACTTTC. Translation gives CASRKDAGANVLTF. The entire variable domain, with the rest obtained from reference TRBV28 and TRBJ2-6, is as follows: DVKVTQSSRYLVKRTGEKVFLECVQDMDHENMFWYRQDPGLGLRLIYFSYDVKMKEKGDIPEGYSVSREKKERFSLILESASTNQTSMYLCASRKDAGANVLTFGAGSRLTVL.

The J gene is TRBJ1-1, the V gene TRBV7-2, with TRBD1 matching over 8 bases. The germline V gene encodes CDR1 SGHTA and CDR2 FQGNSA. The CDR3 spans 12 residues. J gave up 10 bases and V 1 base, and 2 bases lay outside the gene matches. DNA for the CDR3: TGTGCCAGCAGCTTAGACAGGGGGATAGCTTTCTTT. As protein: CASSLDRGIAFF.

CDR3 DNA sequence: TGCAGTGCTAGTTACGATGGTAGAAACTACGAGCAGTACTTC. It specifies CSASYDGRNYEQYF. The V and J genes are TRBV20-1 and TRBJ2-7, with D uncertain. This CDR3 contains 14 residues. Germline V CDR1 and CDR2: DFQATT, SNEGSKA (reference sequence). Trimming stripped 3 bases from V and 3 bases from J, with 15 bases between.

The chain has TRBV18 and TRBJ1-2; perhaps TRBD1 as D (6 bases). V was cut by 2 bases and J by 0 bases, with 13 bases left in between. Germline loops: CDR1 KGHSH, CDR2 LQKENI. This CDR3 is 16 amino acids long. The CDR3 DNA is TGTGCCAGCTCACCAACCGGGACACCTTCTAACTATGGCTACACCTTC. Protein: CASSPTGTPSNYGYTF.

This clonotype has ten or more counts. The chain uses TRBV20-1 and TRBJ2-3; perhaps TRBD1 as D (5 bases). Between the trimmed V and J ends, which lost 6 bases and 2 bases, there was a span of 21 bases. Germline CDR1 DFQATT, CDR2 SNEGSKA (reference sequence). The CDR3 spans 16 residues. CDR3 loop: CSANKITGVSTDTQYF. The CDR3 bases are TGCAGTGCGAATAAAATAACAGGTGTATCCACAGATACGCAGTATTTT.

This clonotype was counted many times. The chain carries TRBV29-1 and TRBJ2-1; 13 bases line up with TRBD2. The CDR3 has 17 amino acids. The trim removed 0 bases at V and 5 bases at J, leaving 7 bases unmatched. Germline loops: CDR1 SQVTM, CDR2 ANQGSEA. The CDR3 region has the DNA TGCAGCGTTGAAGATCCTGGGACTAGCGGGGCAGACAATGAGCAGTTCTTC. Amino acids: CSVEDPGTSGADNEQFF.